This T cell receptor (beta chain) appears in the sequencing data of a study of human T cells and chemical hapten exposure. The wider study: Diphenylcyclopropenone was administered weekly to the scalp of patients throughout the roughly 22-week study. Study conclusions and caveats: Among expanded TCRs, significantly more large CDR3 similarity clusters formed than among controls. DPC sensitization left the count of TCRs above 1 in 1000 unchanged.

Individual cDNA molecules had unique molecular identifiers attached to them by the library. Each CDR3 protein gets one entry after TCRdb re-called the RACE reads with MiXCR. The table lists around 340,000 distinct CDR3 sequences, roughly 6.9% of them singletons, with around 8.4% in the top ten. Notes on this clonotype: The antigen is not known.

Time point denoted: patch test 1, 2 weeks after DPC sensitization. Regarding treatment: therapeutic diphenylcyclopropenone sensitization with weekly scalp DPC. This specimen consisted of whole blood, obtained in connection with sensitization to the hapten diphenylcyclopropenone (DPC). This TCR came from a woman between 18 and 29 years old with alopecia areata. Some clones in this sample may be carry-over from other donors' samples.

In DNA form, the CDR3 reads TGCAGTGCACAAGGGAGGGTAAAAGAAAAACTGTTTTTT. The encoded protein is CSAQGRVKEKLFF. The chain recombines TRBV20-1 with TRBJ1-4; D not certain. With 6 bases removed from V and 8 bases from J, the gap between germline ends came to 16 bases. The CDR3 runs to 13 residues. The V gene's germline CDR1 is DFQATT and CDR2 SNEGSKA (reference sequence).